This passage covers 8 T cell receptor beta chains from one sample sequenced in a study of cytomegalovirus exposure and HLA in healthy donors. The PCR employed 60 Vbeta primers together with 13 Jbeta primers. Sequencing used immunoSEQ multiplex PCR; TCRdb keeps in-frame clones, though not all of them. The table lists 100,000 or so clones, around 85% of them singletons, with under 5.5% in the top ten. The specimen was PBMCs. All receptors come from a man aged 35-49 years in good health and CMV-seropositive.

With regard to this clone: At one of its ends the junction is not consistent with the germline gene, which may arise from a read error. The chain has TRBV5-4 and TRBJ2-3, with D possibly matching TRBD2 (6 bases). Germline assignment: CDR1 SGHNT and CDR2 YYREEE (reference sequence). The CDR3 covers 14 residues. CDR3 region: CASSLDGSRTTNPF. CDR3 sequence (DNA): TGTGCCAGCAGCTTGGATGGGTCACGGACTACGAATCCTTTT. The full variable domain, with the rest looked up from reference TRBV5-4 and TRBJ2-3, is ETGVTQSPTHLIKTRGQQVTLRCSSQSGHNTVSWYQQALGQGPQFIFQYYREEENGRGNFPPRFSGLQFPNYSSELNVNALELDDSALYLCASSLDGSRTTNPFGPGTRLTVL.

The chain links TRBV5-6 to TRBJ1-2; 12 nucleotides agree with TRBD1. The CDR3 contains 15 residues. The J segment lost 4 bases and the V segment lost 3 bases, leaving 4 bases of the junction unmatched. Looked up from germline, CDR1 is SGHDT and CDR2 is YYEEEE. The CDR3 DNA reads TGTGCCAGCAGCTGGGGACAGGGGGCAGTCTATGGCTACACCTTC. Translating gives CASSWGQGAVYGYTF. The whole variable domain, filled in from reference TRBV5-6 and TRBJ1-2, reads DAGVTQSPTHLIKTRGQQVTLRCSPKSGHDTVSWYQQALGQGPQFIFQYYEEEERQRGNFPDRFSGHQFPNYSSELNVNALLLGDSALYLCASSWGQGAVYGYTFGSGTRLTVV.

The genes are TRBV10-3 and TRBJ1-1, with D perhaps matching TRBD1 (5 bases). The CDR3 length is 13 residues. Germline values: CDR1 ENHRY, CDR2 SYGVKD. V was trimmed by 3 bases and J by 2 bases, leaving 7 bases between them. CDR3 protein: CAISDDSNTEAFF. CDR3 DNA: TGTGCCATCAGTGACGACAGTAACACTGAAGCTTTCTTT.

The chain links TRBV9 to TRBJ2-2; the match to TRBD2 covers 14 bases. The germline CDR1 and CDR2 sequences are SGDLS and YYNGEE. V shed 2 bases, J shed 3 bases, and the junction held 3 bases outside the gene matches. The CDR3 extends over 17 amino acids. In DNA form, the CDR3 reads TGTGCCAGCAGCGTTGGGACTAGCGGGAGAGACACCGGGGAGCTGTTTTTT. It encodes CASSVGTSGRDTGELFF.

The rearrangement links TRBV29-1 to TRBJ2-3; TRBD1 is a possible D gene (6 bases). V was shortened by 5 bases and J by 2 bases, with 17 bases between the two germline ends. Per germline, CDR1 SQVTM and CDR2 ANQGSEA. This CDR3 has 15 residues. DNA of the CDR3: TGCAGCGTTCTTCAAGCGAGGGGGTTCACAGATACGCAGTATTTT. It specifies CSVLQARGFTDTQYF.

This sequence joins TRBV13 and TRBJ2-7; 9 nucleotides line up with TRBD1. V dropped 5 bases and J dropped 2; count of bases not matched to a gene: 4. This CDR3 has 14 residues. Germline V gene lookup returns CDR1 PRHDT and CDR2 FYEKMQ (reference sequence). The DNA of the CDR3 is TGTGCCAGCAGCACCGGGACAGGGACCTACGAGCAGTACTTC. Encoded protein: CASSTGTGTYEQYF.

This chain joins TRBV19 and TRBJ2-7; 12 bases fit TRBD1. V gave up 5 bases and J gave up 6 bases; unmatched junction bases: 5. This CDR3 has 14 amino acids. Per germline, CDR1 LNHDA and CDR2 SQIVND (reference sequence). CDR3 bases: TGTGCCAGTAGTCCAGGGACAGGGGGCGTCGAGCAGTACTTC. Protein: CASSPGTGGVEQYF. Full variable domain (remainder filled in from reference TRBV19 and TRBJ2-7): DGGITQSPKYLFRKEGQNVTLSCEQNLNHDAMYWYRQDPGQGLRLIYYSQIVNDFQKGDIAEGYSVSREKKESFPLTVTSAQKNPTAFYLCASSPGTGGVEQYFGPGTRLTVT.

The chain has TRBV30 and TRBJ2-1, with TRBD1 matching 10 bases. Looked up from germline, CDR1 is GTSNPN and CDR2 is SVGIG (reference sequence). Losses at the gene ends were 1 base for V and 2 bases for J; bases not matched to a gene: 2. This CDR3 comprises 15 residues. The CDR3 protein is CAWSAGQGAYNEQFF. In nucleotides, the CDR3 is TGTGCCTGGAGTGCCGGACAGGGGGCCTACAATGAGCAGTTCTTC.